A single sample gave rise to the 17 T cell receptor beta chains below, sequenced in a study of T-cell reconstitution after alpha-beta-depleted transplantation in children. Unique molecular identifiers were used to barcode this TCRbeta library. TCRdb fed the PCR reads into MiXCR, producing one record per CDR3 protein. In the table there are nearly 250,000 distinct CDR3 sequences, roughly 7.7% of which are singletons. The sequences come from PBMCs, mostly from graft donor cells, collected 180 days after TCRalphabeta/CD19-depleted stem cell transplant. These receptors came from a male patient aged 10-17 years who had a stem cell transplant for acute lymphoblastic leukemia, so the T cells may come from the graft donor.

This clonotype was seen ten or more times. V gene TRBV7-3 combines with J gene TRBJ1-1; D unresolved. From germline, CDR1 is SGHTA and CDR2 FQGTGA. Trimming left V 3 bases short and J 0 bases short, with 5 bases between. The CDR3 has 13 amino acids. This chain's CDR3 is CASSLSLNTEAFF. In nucleotides, the CDR3 is TGTGCCAGCAGCTTGAGTTTGAACACTGAAGCTTTCTTT.

This clonotype has ten or more counts. V and J are TRBV7-2 and TRBJ1-5, with 7 bases aligning to TRBD1. CDR3 length: 14 residues. J gave up 5 bases and V 6 bases, and 7 bases lay outside the gene matches. Per germline, CDR1 SGHTA and CDR2 FQGNSA. In nucleotides, the CDR3 is TGTGCCAGCAGTCTGACAGGGAGCGATCAGCCCCAGCATTTT. This sequence encodes CASSLTGSDQPQHF. Drawing the rest from reference TRBV7-2 and TRBJ1-5, the complete variable domain is GAGVSQSPSNKVTEKGKDVELRCDPISGHTALYWYRQSLGQGLEFLIYFQGNSAPDKSGLPSDRFSAERTGGSVSTLTIQRTQQEDSAVYLCASSLTGSDQPQHFGDGTRLSIL.

This clonotype showed up many times. The chain combines TRBV18 with TRBJ2-7, with D perhaps matching TRBD2 (5 bases). Germline CDR1 and CDR2: KGHSH and LQKENI. This CDR3 has 18 residues. V was trimmed by 5 bases and J by 2 bases, leaving 25 bases between them. The CDR3 DNA is TGTGCCAGCTCAATTAGAGGGAAAAAGGTCTTAATGACCTACGAGCAGTACTTC. It encodes CASSIRGKKVLMTYEQYF.

This clonotype has ten or more counts. This chain connects TRBV5-1 to TRBJ1-1, with a possible D match to TRBD1 (6 bases). This CDR3 spans 17 amino acids. V was clipped by 0 bases and J by 1 base, with 16 bases between them. Germline assignment: CDR1 SGHRS and CDR2 YFSETQ. The CDR3 spells CASSLVSGGGGNTEAFF. The CDR3 nucleotides are TGCGCCAGCAGCTTGGTTTCTGGAGGGGGGGGGAACACTGAAGCTTTCTTT.

This clonotype was seen many times. CDR3 region: CASRPFRGQSTDTQYF. For the CDR3, the DNA is TGTGCCAGCAGACCGTTTAGGGGACAAAGCACAGATACGCAGTATTTT. The gene calls are TRBV12-3 or TRBV12-4 and TRBJ2-3; possibly TRBD1 for D (6 bases). This CDR3 spans 16 amino acids. V lost 6 bases, J lost 0 bases, and 16 bases lay in between.

In this sample, this clonotype turned up many times. The rearrangement uses TRBV7-2 and TRBJ2-6; 11 nucleotides align to TRBD1. The CDR3 contains 17 residues. CDR1 SGHTA and CDR2 FQGNSA come from the germline V gene. The ends lost 5 bases at V and 4 bases at J; junction bases unmatched: 7. CDR3: CASSPGQGAGGANVLTF. The CDR3 region has the DNA TGTGCCAGCAGCCCCGGACAGGGGGCAGGAGGGGCCAACGTCCTGACTTTC.

This clonotype was observed at least ten times. The rearrangement uses TRBV12-3 or TRBV12-4 and TRBJ2-1, with D uncertain. The V end lost 8 bases, the J end lost 14 bases, and 16 bases lay between the germline ends. The CDR3 consists of 11 residues. The CDR3 loop is CASGRPQWEFF. Written as DNA, the CDR3 is TGTGCCAGCGGGCGTCCGCAGTGGGAGTTCTTC.

This clonotype has ten or more counts. The rearrangement uses TRBV7-9 and TRBJ1-1; TRBD1 aligns across 12 bases. The CDR3 totals 15 residues. V gave up 5 bases and J gave up 5 bases; unmatched junction bases: 6. The V gene's germline CDR1 is SEHNR and CDR2 FQNEAQ (reference sequence). The CDR3 DNA reads TGTGCCAGCAGCAGAGGGACAGGGGGCGCGACTGAAGCTTTCTTT. It codes for CASSRGTGGATEAFF.

A note on this clonotype: This CDR3 is missing its conserved last phenylalanine or tryptophan, likely due to a read error. For the CDR3, the DNA is TGTGCCAGCAGCTTGTCCCCAGGGGGCGGTAATCAGCCCCAGCATTCT. It codes for CASSLSPGGGNQPQHS. V is TRBV5-6 and J is TRBJ1-5, with 8 bases aligning to TRBD1. The CDR3 totals 16 residues. Germline V gene data show CDR1 as SGHDT and CDR2 as YYEEEE. Germline trimming cut 1 base from V and 4 bases from J; bases unmatched to any gene: 7.

This clonotype was seen repeatedly, ten times or more. The V call is TRBV3-1, the J call TRBJ1-2; TRBD1 is a possible D gene (5 bases). The germline V gene encodes CDR1 LGHDT and CDR2 YNNKEL (reference sequence). V shed 5 bases and J shed 8 bases, with 12 bases lying between them. This CDR3 spans 12 amino acids. As DNA, the CDR3 is TGTGCCAGCAGCTGGCAGGGAGGAGGCTACACCTTC. Its translation: CASSWQGGGYTF.

This clonotype has ten or more counts. This chain connects TRBV7-6 to TRBJ1-6; perhaps TRBD1 as D (6 bases). The V gene's germline CDR1 is SGHVS and CDR2 FNYEAQ. Trimming stripped 4 bases from V and 8 bases from J, with 15 bases between. The CDR3 covers 15 residues. The CDR3 DNA reads TGTGCCAGCAGCTCGGAGGGGGGATCATATTCACCCCTCCACTTT. The encoded protein is CASSSEGGSYSPLHF.

The count of this clonotype is one. Being one base from a much bigger clone, this may be a read error. This chain uses TRBV20-1 with TRBJ2-7, with 9 bases aligning to TRBD1. V lost 1 base, J lost 3 bases, and 7 bases stayed unmatched. The CDR3 contains 15 residues. Per germline, CDR1 DFQATT and CDR2 SNEGSKA (reference sequence). This CDR3 is CSARGRDREVYEQYF. As DNA, the CDR3 is TGCAGTGCTAGAGGGAGGGACAGGGAGGTCTACGAGCAGTACTTC.

This clonotype was recorded at least ten times. The rearrangement joins TRBV2 to TRBJ2-7, with 7 positions matching TRBD1. From germline, CDR1 is SNHLY and CDR2 FYNNEI. This CDR3 contains 15 residues. The junction had 11 bases not matched to a gene; V was cut back by 4 bases and J by 5 bases. The CDR3 region is CASSGEKGATHEQYF. The CDR3 nucleotides are TGTGCCAGCAGTGGTGAAAAGGGGGCGACCCACGAGCAGTACTTC.

This clonotype occurred many times. This chain uses TRBV29-1 with TRBJ2-7; D uncertain. CDR1 is SQVTM and CDR2 is ANQGSEA in the germline V gene. The CDR3 contains 13 residues. With 5 bases removed from V and 5 bases from J, the gap between germline ends came to 16 bases. The CDR3 region has the DNA TGCAGCGTTTTTACGGGTTCCACCGACGAGCAGTACTTC. Translated, it gives CSVFTGSTDEQYF.

The J gene is TRBJ1-1, the V gene TRBV18, with a tentative D call TRBD1 (5 bases). V was shortened by 3 bases and J by 0 bases, with 14 bases between the two germline ends. From germline, CDR1 is KGHSH and CDR2 LQKENI. The CDR3 runs 16 residues. The CDR3 sequence: CASSPPGRAMNTEAFF. The CDR3 region has the DNA TGTGCCAGCTCACCCCCGGGACGGGCTATGAACACTGAAGCTTTCTTT.

This clonotype was counted ten times or more. V gene TRBV10-3 combines with J gene TRBJ2-7; TRBD2 agrees at 8 bases. The V gene's germline CDR1 is ENHRY and CDR2 SYGVKD. CDR3 length equals 13 residues. J lost 7 bases, V lost 6 bases, and 8 bases had no gene match. The CDR3 region is CAISLTSAGEQYF. Here the CDR3 DNA reads TGTGCCATCAGCCTGACTAGCGCGGGGGAGCAGTACTTC.

A word on this clonotype: Just one base apart from a much larger clone, this may be a read error. The chain carries TRBV2 and TRBJ2-7, with 9 nucleotides matching TRBD1. The CDR3 is 14 residues long. Germline-derived CDR1 and CDR2 are SNHLY and FYNNEI. The V gene end was trimmed by 4 bases and the J gene end by 6 bases; junction bases not matched to a gene: 7. CDR3 region: CASSGDRGCVEQYF. CDR3 in DNA: TGTGCCAGCAGTGGCGACAGGGGGTGCGTCGAGCAGTACTTC.